Each of the 26 T cell receptor beta chains below was sequenced from the same sample in a study of early T cells in non-severe SARS-CoV-2 infection (dated by TCRdb to the early 2020s). Receptor libraries were prepared by 5' RACE. TCRdb shows the sequencer as NextSeq 500. TCRdb reran the public reads through fastp at Q25 and MiXCR, keeping productive beta chains. Here each entry gathers all rows of one CDR3 protein and keeps the most common genes and DNA. Present in this sample are fewer than 25,000 distinct CDR3 sequences, approximately 3.8% of which were seen just once. 4.5% to 7% of the sample is held by the ten biggest clonotypes. The sequencing sample was made of whole blood. The receptor source for this set is an adult who was a healthcare worker with PCR-confirmed SARS-CoV-2 infection or an uninfected control (not recorded which).

This clonotype was recorded many times. This chain uses TRBV10-2 with TRBJ1-2; D gene unclear. CDR1 is WSHSY and CDR2 is SAAADI in the germline V gene. CDR3 length equals 12 residues. V lost 4 bases, J lost 1 base, and 4 bases lay in between. The CDR3 DNA is TGCGCCAGCAGTGCCAATAACTATGGCTACACCTTC. This sequence encodes CASSANNYGYTF.

This clonotype was seen repeatedly, ten times or more. The chain employs TRBV27 and TRBJ2-6; 10 bases fit TRBD1. Germline values: CDR1 MNHEY, CDR2 SMNVEV (reference sequence). Trimming at V came to 5 bases and at J to 0 bases, leaving 7 bases not matched to a gene. The CDR3 is made up of 18 amino acids. CDR3 sequence reads: CASSQHGTGASGANVLTF. The DNA of the CDR3 is TGTGCCAGCAGTCAGCACGGGACAGGGGCCTCTGGGGCCAACGTCCTGACTTTC. The whole variable domain, filled in from reference TRBV27 and TRBJ2-6, reads EAQVTQNPRYLITVTGKKLTVTCSQNMNHEYMSWYRQDPGLGLRQIYYSMNVEVTDKGDVPEGYKVSRKEKRNFPLILESPSPNQTSLYFCASSQHGTGASGANVLTFGAGSRLTVL.

This clonotype was observed many times. CDR3 bases: TGTGCCAGCAGTTACAGGCCCTACTATGGCTACACCTTC. It encodes CASSYRPYYGYTF. V and J are TRBV6-5 and TRBJ1-2; D remains ambiguous. Trimming stripped 2 bases from V and 3 bases from J, with 7 bases between. Looked up from germline, CDR1 is MNHEY and CDR2 is SVGAGI. The CDR3 consists of 13 residues.

This clonotype was seen many times. This chain uses TRBV7-2 with TRBJ2-3; TRBD2 matches 7 bases. Germline V gene data show CDR1 as SGHTA and CDR2 as FQGNSA. J was trimmed by 2 bases and V by 4 bases; bases with no gene match: 6. This CDR3 contains 15 residues. For the CDR3, the DNA is TGTGCCAGCAGCTCCCTAGCGGATAACACAGATACGCAGTATTTT. Protein product: CASSSLADNTDTQYF. Looking up the rest from reference TRBV7-2 and TRBJ2-3 gives the full variable domain: GAGVSQSPSNKVTEKGKDVELRCDPISGHTALYWYRQSLGQGLEFLIYFQGNSAPDKSGLPSDRFSAERTGGSVSTLTIQRTQQEDSAVYLCASSSLADNTDTQYFGPGTRLTVL.

This clonotype was counted ten times or more. This chain links TRBV9 with TRBJ2-7; the match to TRBD2 covers 9 bases. Germline V gene data show CDR1 as SGDLS and CDR2 as YYNGEE. With 3 bases clipped from V and 1 base from J, the junction kept 5 bases outside the gene matches. CDR3 length: 15 residues. The CDR3 sequence is CASSETSGPSYEQYF. The CDR3, as DNA: TGTGCCAGCAGCGAGACTAGCGGACCTTCCTACGAGCAGTACTTC.

At least ten counts were recorded for this clonotype. The V call is TRBV15, the J call TRBJ1-4; D uncertain. The CDR3 length is 14 residues. The germline CDR1 and CDR2 sequences are LNHNV and YYDKDF (reference sequence). V was trimmed by 5 bases and J by 0 bases, leaving 7 bases between them. The chain's CDR3 is CATSRSTTNEKLFF. CDR3 sequence (DNA): TGTGCCACCAGCCGAAGTACAACTAATGAAAAACTGTTTTTT.

This clonotype was seen repeatedly, ten times or more. The J gene is TRBJ1-3, the V gene TRBV7-3, with 10 bases that match TRBD1. This CDR3 is built from 15 residues. V trimming: 2 bases; J trimming: 4 bases; junction bases outside the gene matches: 2. In germline, CDR1 is SGHTA, CDR2 FQGTGA. For the CDR3, the DNA is TGTGCCAGCAGCTTATTGGACAGGGGGGGAAACACCATATATTTT. Translated, it gives CASSLLDRGGNTIYF.

This clonotype was detected many times. The genes are TRBV20-1 and TRBJ1-1; the D is unclear. CDR1 and CDR2 (germline): DFQATT, SNEGSKA (reference sequence). The CDR3 length is 14 residues. V shed 4 bases and J shed 0 bases, with 12 bases lying between them. The CDR3 protein is CSAISWPLNTEAFF. CDR3 coding DNA: TGCAGTGCTATATCGTGGCCGTTGAACACTGAAGCTTTCTTT.

This clonotype showed up many times. V is TRBV7-9 and J is TRBJ2-7; perhaps TRBD1 as D (6 bases). With 0 bases removed from V and 3 bases from J, the gap between germline ends came to 18 bases. Germline CDR1 is SEHNR and CDR2 is FQNEAQ (reference sequence). The CDR3 has 17 residues. The CDR3 protein is CASSLARDRWGFYEQYF. Here the CDR3 DNA reads TGTGCCAGCAGCTTAGCGCGAGACAGGTGGGGTTTCTACGAGCAGTACTTC. Drawing the rest from reference TRBV7-9 and TRBJ2-7, the complete variable domain is DTGVSQNPRHKITKRGQNVTFRCDPISEHNRLYWYRQTLGQGPEFLTYFQNEAQLEKSRLLSDRFSAERPKGSFSTLEIQRTEQGDSAMYLCASSLARDRWGFYEQYFGPGTRLTVT.

This clonotype was counted ten times or more. This chain uses TRBV9 with TRBJ1-2, with D possibly matching TRBD1 (5 bases). V shed 2 bases and J shed 0 bases, with 17 bases lying between them. The CDR3 contains 17 residues. Germline V lookup: CDR1 SGDLS, CDR2 YYNGEE. CDR3 DNA sequence: TGTGCCAGCAGCGTCGGGGGTTTAAGTGGGCCTAACTATGGCTACACCTTC. It yields the protein CASSVGGLSGPNYGYTF.

This clonotype occurred many times. The chain couples TRBV12-3 or TRBV12-4 to TRBJ1-5, with 8 nucleotides matching TRBD1. Germline trimming cut 3 bases from V and 6 bases from J; bases unmatched to any gene: 7. The CDR3 has 15 amino acids. The CDR3 nucleotides are TGTGCCAGCAGTTTCGACAGGGGAGCTGGTCAGCCCCAGCATTTT. It yields the protein CASSFDRGAGQPQHF.

The chain carries TRBV7-8 and TRBJ2-3, with 7 bases that match TRBD2. The CDR3 is made up of 15 amino acids. J gave up 1 base and V 6 bases, and 7 bases lay outside the gene matches. Germline V CDR1 and CDR2: SGHVS, FQNEAQ. The CDR3 region has the DNA TGTGCCAGCAGACGGAGGAGCGGGGGCACAGATACGCAGTATTTT. It is translated as CASRRRSGGTDTQYF. Full variable domain (outside the CDR3, taken from reference TRBV7-8 and TRBJ2-3): GAGVSQSPRYKVAKRGQDVALRCDPISGHVSLFWYQQALGQGPEFLTYFQNEAQLDKSGLPSDRFFAERPEGSVSTLKIQRTQQEDSAVYLCASRRRSGGTDTQYFGPGTRLTVL.

This clonotype was seen a few times. The chain carries TRBV5-1 and TRBJ1-1; D is unresolved. V lost 3 bases and J lost 8, with 11 bases in between. The length of the CDR3 is 12 residues. The germline V gene encodes CDR1 SGHRS and CDR2 YFSETQ. The CDR3 reads CASSYGDGEAFF. The DNA for the CDR3 is TGCGCCAGCAGCTATGGGGATGGAGAAGCTTTCTTT.

This clonotype is medium-sized within its sample. The chain is built from TRBV19 and TRBJ2-7; 7 bases map to TRBD1. The ends lost 3 bases at V and 4 bases at J; junction bases unmatched: 6. The CDR3 totals 14 residues. Germline V lookup: CDR1 LNHDA, CDR2 SQIVND (reference sequence). The CDR3: CASSIRQGRYEQYF. The CDR3 region has the DNA TGTGCCAGTAGTATTCGACAGGGAAGGTACGAGCAGTACTTC.

A single count supports this clonotype. The V call is TRBV30, the J call TRBJ1-4; 10 bases agree with TRBD1. This CDR3 is built from 13 residues. Germline trimming cut 5 bases from V and 7 bases from J; bases unmatched to any gene: 4. In germline, CDR1 is GTSNPN, CDR2 SVGIG (reference sequence). The CDR3 protein is CAWEGQGTEKLFF. Written as DNA, the CDR3 is TGTGCCTGGGAGGGACAGGGGACTGAAAAACTGTTTTTT. The full variable domain, rest sourced from reference TRBV30 and TRBJ1-4, is SQTIHQWPATLVQPVGSPLSLECTVEGTSNPNLYWYRQAAGRGLQLLFYSVGIGQISSEVPQNLSASRPQDRQFILSSKKLLLSDSGFYLCAWEGQGTEKLFFGSGTQLSVL.

This clonotype is labeled medium-sized. This chain joins TRBV21-1 and TRBJ1-6; the D call of TRBD1 is as the table states it, not checked on the DNA. TRBV21-1 is classified as a pseudogene. The CDR3 length is 10 residues. The CDR3 nucleotides read TGTGCCAGCAGCAATGGACTGGGCGGCTTT. Translating it yields CASSNGLGGF.

The table lists this clonotype with many counts. The J gene is TRBJ2-1, the V gene TRBV7-8; D gene ambiguous. CDR3 length: 11 amino acids. Germline V gene lookup returns CDR1 SGHVS and CDR2 FQNEAQ. Deletions cut 5 bases from V and 6 bases from J, with 5 bases between. In DNA, the CDR3 is TGTGCCAGCAGCCCCTTCAATGAGCAGTTCTTC. Protein product: CASSPFNEQFF.

This clonotype has at least ten counts. The chain couples TRBV6-1 to TRBJ1-6, with 7 bases fitting TRBD1. The CDR3 sequence is 15 residues long. Germline V gene data show CDR1 as MNHNS and CDR2 as SASEGT. Germline trimming cut 3 bases from V and 12 bases from J; bases unmatched to any gene: 11. CDR3 amino acids: CASSDRGNRGEPLHF. The CDR3 nucleotides are TGTGCCAGCAGTGACCGCGGGAACAGGGGCGAACCCCTCCACTTT.

The chain joins TRBV7-9 to TRBJ2-3, with TRBD2 identical over 11 bases. The germline V gene has CDR1 SEHNR and CDR2 FQNEAQ (reference sequence). Losses at the gene ends were 5 bases for V and 2 bases for J; bases not matched to a gene: 6. CDR3 length: 16 amino acids. The CDR3 sequence is CASSQGTSGLTDTQYF. CDR3 coding DNA: TGTGCCAGCAGCCAGGGGACTAGCGGACTCACAGATACGCAGTATTTT.

This clonotype was counted many times. The genes are TRBV24-1 and TRBJ2-6; D remains unclear. The CDR3 sequence is 13 residues long. The V and J ends lost 7 bases and 4 bases respectively, with 7 bases between them. Germline values: CDR1 KGHDR, CDR2 SFDVKD. The CDR3 loop reads CATRAPGANVLTF. The CDR3, as DNA: TGTGCCACCAGAGCTCCCGGGGCCAACGTCCTGACTTTC.

This clonotype was counted at least ten times. The V gene is TRBV20-1, the J gene TRBJ2-5; a possible D gene is TRBD2 (6 bases). CDR3 length: 13 residues. The ends were cut back, 5 bases at V and 4 bases at J, with 14 bases in the middle. Per germline, CDR1 DFQATT and CDR2 SNEGSKA (reference sequence). The CDR3 DNA sequence: TGCAGTGCTCCCGGGGAGGACGTAGAGACCCAGTACTTC. Translated: CSAPGEDVETQYF.

This clonotype was seen only a few times. The rearrangement uses TRBV11-2 and TRBJ1-6; D ambiguous. Between the trimmed V and J ends, which lost 5 bases and 6 bases, there was a span of 14 bases. Germline V gene lookup returns CDR1 SGHAT and CDR2 FQNNGV. The CDR3 is made up of 15 amino acids. The CDR3 reads CASSLHTTSNSPLHF. CDR3 bases: TGTGCCAGCAGCCTACACACCACGTCTAATTCACCCCTCCACTTT.

This clonotype was counted many times. V and J are TRBV11-2 and TRBJ2-3; D unresolved. V dropped 5 bases and J dropped 3 bases, with 18 bases sitting between them. The length of the CDR3 is 16 residues. CDR1 and CDR2 from the germline V gene are SGHAT and FQNNGV. CDR3 region: CASSPKEMKKTDTQYF. DNA for the CDR3: TGTGCCAGCAGCCCGAAAGAAATGAAGAAAACAGATACGCAGTATTTT. The full variable domain, with the rest looked up from reference TRBV11-2 and TRBJ2-3, is EAGVAQSPRYKIIEKRQSVAFWCNPISGHATLYWYQQILGQGPKLLIQFQNNGVVDDSQLPKDRFSAERLKGVDSTLKIQPAKLEDSAVYLCASSPKEMKKTDTQYFGPGTRLTVL.

The sample holds many counts of this clonotype. V gene TRBV6-2 or TRBV6-3 combines with J gene TRBJ2-1, with D unresolved. In germline, CDR1 is MNHEY, CDR2 SVGEGT. CDR3 length: 14 residues. The V and J ends lost 6 bases and 1 base respectively, with 10 bases between them. The CDR3 bases are TGTGCCAGCAGCCACGCGTTTTCCTACAATGAGCAGTTCTTC. Encoded protein: CASSHAFSYNEQFF.

This clonotype has more than one count but fewer than ten. With a much larger clone just one base away, this may be a read error. The chain joins TRBV4-1 to TRBJ1-2; D is ambiguous. The CDR3 length is 16 residues. Germline V gene lookup returns CDR1 MGHRA and CDR2 YSYEKL. CDR3 DNA: TGCGCCTGCAGCCAAGACTCCACCCCGACCTGGTATGGCTACACCTTC. Translation: CACSQDSTPTWYGYTF.

This clonotype was counted many times. The chain carries TRBV18 and TRBJ1-5, with 10 bases fitting TRBD1. The germline gives CDR1 KGHSH, CDR2 LQKENI. CDR3 length: 16 residues. V was clipped by 3 bases and J by 2 bases; unmatched bases: 4. DNA for the CDR3: TGTGCCAGCTCACCGGGACAGGGGATGGGCAATCAGCCCCAGCATTTT. The encoded protein is CASSPGQGMGNQPQHF. The complete variable domain, with remaining parts taken from reference TRBV18 and TRBJ1-5, reads NAGVMQNPRHLVRRRGQEARLRCSPMKGHSHVYWYRQLPEEGLKFMVYLQKENIIDESGMPKERFSAEFPKEGPSILRIQQVVRGDSAAYFCASSPGQGMGNQPQHFGDGTRLSIL.